This T cell receptor (beta chain) was found in a study of control samples from healthy donors and cancer patients. The assay was immunoSEQ multiplex PCR, and TCRdb's table has in-frame clones only and misses some. The sample records around 150,000 clones, around 90% being singletons. J was trimmed by 4 bases and V by 5 bases; bases with no gene match: 4. This CDR3 comprises 15 residues. Germline CDR1 and CDR2: GTSNPN and SVGIG (reference sequence). The chain joins TRBV30 to TRBJ2-3; 15 nucleotides line up with TRBD2. Material: blood. The clonotype comes from a man aged 25 to 40 in good health. CDR3 nucleotide sequence: TGTGCCTGGGGCGGACTAGCGGGAGGGCCAGATACGCAGTATTTT. Translated, it gives CAWGGLAGGPDTQYF.